Listed here are 5 T cell receptor beta chains from one sample, sequenced in a study of response to subunit inactivated influenza vaccine. MiXCR, applied by TCRdb to the RT-PCR reads, yields one record per CDR3 protein. The sample has 250,000 to 350,000 distinct CDR3 sequences, approximately 20% seen once; the top ten hold 10% to 13%. The specimen comprised PBMCs from blood, sampled less than 22 months after vaccination. The source is a man aged 45 to 75 who received an inactivated influenza vaccine.

The chain carries TRBV4-3 and TRBJ2-3; no clear D. CDR1 and CDR2 (germline): LGHNA, YSLEER. V was pared by 0 bases and J by 0 bases, with 7 bases between. This CDR3 spans 15 amino acids. CDR3 protein: CASSQDGASTDTQYF. In nucleotides, the CDR3 is TGCGCCAGCAGCCAAGACGGCGCGAGCACAGATACGCAGTATTTT.

The chain joins TRBV7-2 to TRBJ1-2; weak D call: TRBD1 (5 bases). The CDR3 length is 13 residues. The germline CDR1 and CDR2 sequences are SGHTA and FQGNSA. Trimming took off 5 bases at V and 1 base at J, with 8 bases between the two ends. This CDR3 is CASSKDINYGYTF. CDR3 DNA: TGTGCCAGCAGCAAGGACATTAACTATGGCTACACCTTC.

The chain joins TRBV7-9 to TRBJ2-1, with 9 bases matching TRBD2. The CDR3 runs 16 residues. Germline values: CDR1 SEHNR, CDR2 FQNEAQ (reference sequence). V lost 5 bases to trimming and J lost 0 bases; unmatched junction nucleotides: 5. In DNA form, the CDR3 reads TGTGCCAGCAGCGGTATTAGCGGGAGCTCCTACAATGAGCAGTTCTTC. Translation: CASSGISGSSYNEQFF. Full variable domain (remainder filled in from reference TRBV7-9 and TRBJ2-1): DTGVSQNPRHKITKRGQNVTFRCDPISEHNRLYWYRQTLGQGPEFLTYFQNEAQLEKSRLLSDRFSAERPKGSFSTLEIQRTEQGDSAMYLCASSGISGSSYNEQFFGPGTRLTVL.

This clonotype was picked up a small number of times. V is TRBV6-6 and J is TRBJ1-1; D is perhaps TRBD1 (5 bases). The CDR3 sequence is 13 residues long. Per germline, CDR1 MNHNY and CDR2 SVGAGI (reference sequence). V was cut by 5 bases and J by 8 bases, with 15 bases left in between. The CDR3: CASSTRSGPEAFF. The CDR3 region has the DNA TGTGCCAGCAGTACAAGGTCAGGGCCCGAAGCTTTCTTT.

This clonotype was picked up many times. The genes are TRBV6-2 or TRBV6-3 and TRBJ2-1; D is possibly TRBD1 (5 bases). V lost 3 bases and J 2 bases, leaving 14 bases between the germline ends. Germline CDR1 is MNHEY and CDR2 is SVGEGT. The CDR3 consists of 16 residues. CDR3 DNA: TGTGCCAGCAGTTATTCCTCAGGGCGACCCTACAATGAGCAGTTCTTC. Translated, it gives CASSYSSGRPYNEQFF.